This T cell receptor beta chain is drawn from a study of blood T cell repertoires in COVID-19. Study in general: The origin of the acute and convalescent COVID-19 samples was the United States, Italy and Spain. The analysed material was cDNA or gDNA that came from T cells, B-cell-depleted T cells, or PBMCs.

In the study's own analysis: Cell counts per sample came from amplifying reference gene primers. Method: immunoSEQ multiplex PCR; TCRdb's copy keeps in-frame clones and lacks some. V and J calls and clone size come straight from that table; D and trimming were deduced from the DNA. The table lists under 150,000 clones, approximately 87% of them singletons. The receptor's source is a man between 65 and 85 years old with active COVID-19. The specimen sequenced was peripheral blood.

CDR3 nucleotides: TGCGCCAGCAGCCCAATACCGGGACAGGCCGACAATGAGCAGTTCTTC. Amino acids: CASSPIPGQADNEQFF. The V and J genes are TRBV5-1 and TRBJ2-1, with TRBD1 matching 8 bases. J was trimmed by 5 bases and V by 4 bases; bases with no gene match: 11. Germline V gene sequence: CDR1 SGHRS, CDR2 YFSETQ. CDR3 length: 16 amino acids.